These T cell receptor beta chains were read from a single sample in a study of cytomegalovirus exposure and HLA in healthy donors. The data were produced by immunoSEQ multiplex PCR, yet TCRdb's version contains in-frame clones alone and is incomplete. Of 200,000 to 300,000 clones detected, about four fifths appear once; the ten largest clones hold about 2%. Sequenced input: PBMCs. The source is a woman in her thirties or forties in good health and CMV-seropositive. CDR3s include the opening cysteine and the closing phenylalanine or tryptophan. The D gene is left open where the match is weak. A clone size is listed for some rows: how often the clone was seen (once, few, many), or a class if it is expanded.

abundance: NA
v_gene: TRBV10-3
d_gene: TRBD2
j_gene: TRBJ2-7
len: 17
CDR3aa: CAISESRASGSRYEQYF
CDR3nt: TGTGCCATCAGTGAGTCGAGGGCTAGCGGGAGTCGGTACGAGCAGTACTTC

abundance: NA
v_gene: TRBV28
d_gene: NA
j_gene: TRBJ1-3
len: 15
CDR3aa: CASSLGTNSGNTIYF
CDR3nt: TGTGCCAGCAGTTTAGGGACAAACTCTGGAAACACCATATATTTT

abundance: NA
v_gene: TRBV18
d_gene: TRBD1
j_gene: TRBJ1-1
len: 15
CDR3aa: CASSPLGQGVTEAFF
CDR3nt: TGTGCCAGCTCACCCCTAGGACAGGGAGTCACTGAAGCTTTCTTT

abundance: NA
v_gene: TRBV10-3
d_gene: TRBD2
j_gene: TRBJ2-5
len: 17
CDR3aa: CAISRLAGGQVQETQYF
CDR3nt: TGTGCCATCAGCCGACTAGCGGGAGGCCAAGTTCAAGAGACCCAGTACTTC

abundance: once
v_gene: TRBV28
d_gene: TRBD2
j_gene: TRBJ2-2
len: 15
CDR3aa: CASSDSGRSSGELFF
CDR3nt: TGTGCCAGCAGCGATAGCGGGAGGTCGTCCGGGGAGCTGTTTTTT

abundance: few
v_gene: TRBV10-3
d_gene: TRBD1
j_gene: TRBJ2-2
len: 15
CDR3aa: CAIRGTVHNTGELFF
CDR3nt: TGTGCCATCAGAGGGACAGTACACAACACCGGGGAGCTGTTTTTT

abundance: NA
v_gene: TRBV5-4
d_gene: NA
j_gene: TRBJ2-5
len: 14
CDR3aa: CASSPGSLQETQYF
CDR3nt: TGTGCCAGCAGCCCGGGTAGCCTGCAAGAGACCCAGTACTTC

abundance: NA
v_gene: TRBV5-4
d_gene: NA
j_gene: TRBJ1-1
len: 13
CDR3aa: CASSLTGNTEAFF
CDR3nt: TGTGCCAGCAGCTTAACGGGTAACACTGAAGCTTTCTTT

abundance: NA
v_gene: TRBV10-3
d_gene: NA
j_gene: TRBJ1-6
len: 15
CDR3aa: CAIRDTGESNSPLHF
CDR3nt: TGTGCCATCAGAGATACGGGGGAGAGTAATTCACCCCTCCACTTT

abundance: NA
v_gene: TRBV19
d_gene: NA
j_gene: TRBJ1-1
len: 12
CDR3aa: CASSPTGTEAFF
CDR3nt: TGTGCCAGTAGTCCGACGGGGACTGAAGCTTTCTTT

abundance: NA
v_gene: TRBV5-6
d_gene: TRBD1
j_gene: TRBJ2-6
len: 17
CDR3aa: CASSLTWTGTGANVLTF
CDR3nt: TGTGCCAGCAGCTTGACCTGGACAGGGACTGGGGCCAACGTCCTGACTTTC

abundance: NA
v_gene: TRBV19
d_gene: TRBD1
j_gene: TRBJ1-1
len: 17
CDR3aa: CASSITRQGASGTEAFF
CDR3nt: TGTGCCAGTAGTATCACACGACAGGGGGCATCAGGTACTGAAGCTTTCTTT

abundance: once
v_gene: TRBV19
d_gene: NA
j_gene: TRBJ1-2
len: 15
CDR3aa: CASSPTVLYNYGYTF
CDR3nt: TGTGCCAGTAGCCCCACGGTTCTCTATAACTATGGCTACACCTTC

abundance: once
v_gene: TRBV27
d_gene: TRBD1
j_gene: TRBJ2-7
len: 15
CDR3aa: CASSRGQGSSYEQYF
CDR3nt: TGTGCCAGCAGTAGGGGACAGGGATCTTCCTACGAGCAGTACTTC

abundance: NA
v_gene: TRBV4-2
d_gene: NA
j_gene: TRBJ1-6
len: 17
CDR3aa: CASSQVAGSSYNSPLHF
CDR3nt: TGTGCCAGCAGCCAAGTGGCAGGCAGCTCCTATAATTCACCCCTCCACTTT

abundance: NA
v_gene: TRBV27
d_gene: NA
j_gene: TRBJ1-6
len: 13
CDR3aa: CASSFQGNSPLHF
CDR3nt: TGTGCCAGCAGTTTCCAGGGTAATTCACCCCTCCACTTT

abundance: NA
v_gene: TRBV9
d_gene: TRBD1
j_gene: TRBJ1-6
len: 18
CDR3aa: CASSAGQGLSSYNSPLHF
CDR3nt: TGTGCCAGCAGCGCGGGACAGGGGCTAAGCTCCTATAATTCACCCCTCCACTTT

abundance: NA
v_gene: TRBV29-1
d_gene: NA
j_gene: TRBJ1-2
len: 16
CDR3aa: CSVEDPAQGRDYGYTF
CDR3nt: TGCAGCGTTGAAGATCCTGCCCAGGGGAGGGACTATGGCTACACCTTC

abundance: NA
v_gene: TRBV7-9
d_gene: NA
j_gene: TRBJ2-6
len: 14
CDR3aa: CASDRSSGANVLTF
CDR3nt: TGTGCCAGCGACAGGAGCTCTGGGGCCAACGTCCTGACTTTC

abundance: NA
v_gene: TRBV19
d_gene: TRBD1
j_gene: TRBJ2-5
len: 15
CDR3aa: CASSETGGSRETQYF
CDR3nt: TGTGCCAGTAGTGAGACAGGGGGGAGTAGGGAGACCCAGTACTTC

abundance: NA
v_gene: TRBV27
d_gene: NA
j_gene: TRBJ1-1
len: 11
CDR3aa: CATGKNTEAFF
CDR3nt: TGTGCCACAGGAAAGAACACTGAAGCTTTCTTT

abundance: NA
v_gene: TRBV5-6
d_gene: NA
j_gene: TRBJ2-3
len: 16
CDR3aa: CASSLEGAALTDTQYF
CDR3nt: TGTGCCAGCAGCTTAGAAGGGGCGGCTTTGACAGATACGCAGTATTTT

abundance: NA
v_gene: TRBV6-4
d_gene: TRBD2
j_gene: TRBJ2-1
len: 15
CDR3aa: CASSAGLAGGNEQFF
CDR3nt: TGTGCCAGCAGCGCAGGACTAGCGGGAGGCAATGAGCAGTTCTTC

abundance: NA
v_gene: TRBV28
d_gene: TRBD1
j_gene: TRBJ2-5
len: 14
CDR3aa: CASRPWTGEGTQYF
CDR3nt: TGTGCCAGCAGGCCCTGGACAGGGGAAGGGACCCAGTACTTC

abundance: NA
v_gene: TRBV5-6
d_gene: TRBD2
j_gene: TRBJ2-7
len: 16
CDR3aa: CASSLEPGLELYEQYF
CDR3nt: TGTGCCAGCAGCTTGGAGCCGGGACTAGAGCTCTACGAGCAGTACTTC

abundance: NA
v_gene: TRBV2
d_gene: TRBD1
j_gene: TRBJ2-7
len: 13
CDR3aa: CASIRDRGSEQYF
CDR3nt: TGTGCCAGCATCCGGGACAGGGGGAGTGAGCAGTACTTC

abundance: NA
v_gene: TRBV29-1
d_gene: NA
j_gene: TRBJ1-2
len: 12
CDR3aa: CSVGRANYGYTF
CDR3nt: TGCAGCGTTGGCAGGGCGAACTATGGCTACACCTTC

abundance: NA
v_gene: TRBV28
d_gene: NA
j_gene: TRBJ2-3
len: 13
CDR3aa: CASSLFRGDTQYF
CDR3nt: TGTGCCAGCAGTTTATTTAGGGGAGATACGCAGTATTTT

abundance: many
v_gene: TRBV4-2
d_gene: TRBD1
j_gene: TRBJ2-7
len: 15
CDR3aa: CASSQTGQGEYEQYF
CDR3nt: TGTGCCAGCAGCCAAACGGGACAGGGGGAATACGAGCAGTACTTC

abundance: NA
v_gene: TRBV29-1
d_gene: NA
j_gene: TRBJ1-1
len: 12
CDR3aa: CSVDPENTEAFF
CDR3nt: TGCAGCGTTGACCCAGAGAACACTGAAGCTTTCTTT

abundance: NA
v_gene: TRBV7-3
d_gene: NA
j_gene: TRBJ2-6
len: 16
CDR3aa: CASSLGPNSGANGLTF
CDR3nt: TGTGCCAGCAGCTTAGGTCCGAACTCTGGGGCCAACGGCCTGACTTTC

abundance: NA
v_gene: TRBV10-3
d_gene: TRBD2
j_gene: TRBJ2-5
len: 17
CDR3aa: CAIRPGLAAIATETQYF
CDR3nt: TGTGCCATCAGACCGGGACTAGCGGCAATCGCTACGGAGACCCAGTACTTC

abundance: NA
v_gene: TRBV4-3
d_gene: NA
j_gene: TRBJ2-1
len: 18
CDR3aa: CASSQYQAATSSYNEQFF
CDR3nt: TGCGCCAGCAGCCAGTATCAGGCTGCCACAAGCTCCTACAATGAGCAGTTCTTC

abundance: NA
v_gene: TRBV13
d_gene: TRBD2
j_gene: TRBJ2-1
len: 15
CDR3aa: CASSTWAGGYNEQFF
CDR3nt: TGTGCCAGCAGTACTTGGGCGGGGGGATACAATGAGCAGTTCTTC

abundance: few
v_gene: TRBV19
d_gene: TRBD1
j_gene: TRBJ2-3
len: 19
CDR3aa: CASSTRGRGQGSRGDTQYF
CDR3nt: TGTGCCAGTAGTACCAGGGGCCGAGGACAGGGGTCTCGAGGGGATACGCAGTATTTT

abundance: NA
v_gene: TRBV10-3
d_gene: TRBD1
j_gene: TRBJ1-2
len: 16
CDR3aa: CAISATLDRDPGGYTF
CDR3nt: TGTGCCATCAGTGCGACCCTGGACAGGGACCCTGGTGGCTACACCTTC

abundance: NA
v_gene: TRBV19
d_gene: NA
j_gene: TRBJ1-1
len: 16
CDR3aa: CASSFNTGEMNTEAFF
CDR3nt: TGTGCCAGTAGTTTCAACACAGGAGAGATGAACACTGAAGCTTTCTTT

abundance: NA
v_gene: TRBV29-1
d_gene: NA
j_gene: TRBJ2-5
len: 15
CDR3aa: CSVEFGGIQPAAQYF
CDR3nt: TGCAGCGTTGAATTTGGGGGGATCCAACCCGCGGCCCAGTACTTC

abundance: NA
v_gene: TRBV11-2
d_gene: NA
j_gene: TRBJ2-3
len: 13
CDR3aa: CASSLSGGDTQYF
CDR3nt: TGTGCCAGCAGCTTATCCGGGGGAGATACGCAGTATTTT

abundance: few
v_gene: TRBV7-6
d_gene: TRBD2
j_gene: TRBJ2-1
len: 15
CDR3aa: CASSLADSSYNEQFF
CDR3nt: TGTGCCAGCAGTCTAGCGGATAGCTCCTACAATGAGCAGTTCTTC

abundance: NA
v_gene: TRBV6-5
d_gene: NA
j_gene: TRBJ1-2
len: 15
CDR3aa: CASSSNAGGDYGYTF
CDR3nt: TGTGCCAGCAGTTCCAACGCCGGAGGAGACTATGGCTACACCTTC

abundance: once
v_gene: TRBV2
d_gene: TRBD1
j_gene: TRBJ2-7
len: 14
CDR3aa: CASSEVGTGAEQYF
CDR3nt: TGTGCCAGCAGTGAAGTAGGGACAGGGGCCGAGCAGTACTTC

abundance: few
v_gene: TRBV2
d_gene: TRBD1
j_gene: TRBJ2-6
len: 16
CDR3aa: CASLPDRGSGANVLTF
CDR3nt: TGTGCCAGCCTTCCTGACAGGGGGTCAGGGGCCAACGTCCTGACTTTC

abundance: NA
v_gene: TRBV7-9
d_gene: TRBD1
j_gene: TRBJ1-1
len: 15
CDR3aa: CASSFQGARGSEAFF
CDR3nt: TGTGCCAGCAGCTTTCAGGGGGCGAGGGGGTCTGAAGCTTTCTTT

abundance: once
v_gene: TRBV15
d_gene: NA
j_gene: TRBJ1-6
len: 13
CDR3aa: CATSRGQNSPLHF
CDR3nt: TGTGCCACCAGCAGGGGACAAAATTCACCCCTCCACTTT